One and the same sample provided the 28 T cell receptor beta chains below, sequenced in a study. Adaptor-ligated barcode primers were used to amplify TRBV12-4/TRBJ1-2 clonotypes. TCRdb independently ran MiXCR on the multiplex PCR reads; one entry per CDR3 protein. The table has about 1,000 distinct CDR3 sequences, roughly 5.5% seen once; the top ten hold almost 7.5%. Sequencing input: naive CD4+ T cells sorted from blood. Specified subset: naive CD4+ T cells, CD4+CD45RA+CD25-. The receptors derive from a female donor with breast cancer.

By share of the sample, this clonotype is large. V gene TRBV12-3 or TRBV12-4 combines with J gene TRBJ1-2; 7 bases match TRBD1. The CDR3 extends over 13 amino acids. Trimming removed 5 bases from V and 4 bases from J; junction bases left unmatched: 4. The CDR3 DNA sequence: TGTGCCAGCAGTCGCGACAGGGTCTATGGCTACACCTTC. Its protein product is CASSRDRVYGYTF.

Within the sample, this clonotype is large. The chain links TRBV12-3 or TRBV12-4 to TRBJ1-2, with a weak D call TRBD1 (6 bases). The CDR3 has 13 amino acids. Trimming stripped 3 bases from V and 6 bases from J, with 11 bases between. The CDR3 spells CASSLNRENGYTF. The DNA of the CDR3 is TGTGCCAGCAGTTTGAACAGGGAGAATGGCTACACCTTC.

This clonotype was counted many times. The V gene is TRBV12-3 or TRBV12-4, the J gene TRBJ1-2; maybe TRBD1 (5 bases). V shed 1 base and J shed 10 bases, with 16 bases lying between them. The CDR3 consists of 14 residues. Written as DNA, the CDR3 is TGTGCCAGCAGTTTAGTAGCCCTGGAGGGGACCTACACCTTC. It yields the protein CASSLVALEGTYTF.

This clonotype rates as medium-sized (0.01 to 0.1%). The chain links TRBV12-3 or TRBV12-4 to TRBJ1-2; maybe TRBD1 (5 bases). V gave up 0 bases and J gave up 3 bases, with 8 bases separating them. The CDR3 is 14 amino acids. The CDR3 spells CASSLAGEDYGYTF. The CDR3 region has the DNA TGTGCCAGCAGTTTAGCAGGGGAGGACTATGGCTACACCTTC.

This clonotype is large (0.1 to 1%) by share. The J gene is TRBJ1-2, the V gene TRBV12-3 or TRBV12-4; D remains ambiguous. This CDR3 comprises 13 residues. Trimming removed 3 bases at V and 4 bases at J, with 9 bases between. The CDR3 DNA follows: TGTGCCAGCAGTTTTGCGGATCCCTATGGCTACACCTTC. Translating it yields CASSFADPYGYTF.

This clonotype rates as large (0.1 to 1%). The chain links TRBV12-3 or TRBV12-4 to TRBJ1-2; possible D gene TRBD1, 5 bases. V lost 3 bases and J lost 5, with 13 bases in between. There are 14 residues in the CDR3. The CDR3: CASSLGQAIYGYTF. For the CDR3, the DNA is TGTGCCAGCAGTTTGGGGCAGGCGATATATGGCTACACCTTC.

The chain has TRBV12-3 or TRBV12-4 and TRBJ1-2; 9 bases are shared with TRBD1. V lost 6 bases to trimming and J lost 8 bases; unmatched junction nucleotides: 13. This CDR3 spans 15 amino acids. For the CDR3, the DNA is TGTGCCAGCAGCTATTCCGGGACAGGGCACGGCGGCTACACCTTC. Encoded protein: CASSYSGTGHGGYTF.

By share of the sample, this clonotype is medium-sized. The chain recombines TRBV12-3 or TRBV12-4 with TRBJ1-2; 7 bases fit TRBD1. Trimming took 6 bases from V and 6 from J; bases not matched to a gene: 10. The CDR3 loop spans 14 amino acids. The CDR3 spells CASRTSDRADGYTF. CDR3 nucleotides: TGTGCCAGCAGAACGAGTGACAGGGCCGATGGCTACACCTTC.

This clonotype is labeled medium-sized. The CDR3 DNA is TGTGCCAGCAGACCTAACACAGGGGACTACACCTTC. Translation gives CASRPNTGDYTF. The rearrangement uses TRBV12-3 or TRBV12-4 and TRBJ1-2; 7 nucleotides match TRBD1. After removal of 6 bases from V and 10 bases from J, the junction contained 8 bases not matched to a gene. The CDR3 has 12 residues.

This clonotype is classed as medium-sized. The J gene is TRBJ1-2, the V gene TRBV12-3 or TRBV12-4, with D hard to call. This CDR3 is built from 11 residues. V gave up 10 bases and J gave up 8 bases, with 14 bases separating them. CDR3 in amino acids: CATRSVYGYTF. In nucleotides, the CDR3 is TGTGCCACCAGGTCCGTCTACGGCTACACCTTC.

This clonotype is classed as large (0.1 to 1%). The chain employs TRBV12-3 or TRBV12-4 and TRBJ1-2; D gene ambiguous. The CDR3 is made up of 11 amino acids. The ends were cut back, 1 base at V and 7 bases at J, with 4 bases in the middle. This CDR3 reads CASSLGTGYTF. CDR3 nucleotide sequence: TGTGCCAGCAGTTTAGGGACTGGCTACACCTTC.

Judged by abundance, this clonotype is medium-sized. The chain links TRBV12-3 or TRBV12-4 to TRBJ1-2, with D perhaps matching TRBD1 (5 bases). Trimming took off 5 bases at V and 1 base at J, with 11 bases between the two ends. The CDR3 is made up of 14 amino acids. The CDR3 is CASSPRDGNYGYTF. CDR3 in DNA: TGTGCCAGCAGTCCCCGGGACGGTAACTATGGCTACACCTTC.

Within the sample, this clonotype is medium-sized (0.01 to 0.1%). V usage is TRBV12-3 or TRBV12-4 and J usage is TRBJ1-2, with D perhaps TRBD1 (6 bases). V was trimmed by 8 bases and J by 3 bases, leaving 16 bases between them. The length of the CDR3 is 14 residues. The CDR3 region has the DNA TGTGCCAGCCGGGAGACAGGTGAAGACTATGGCTACACCTTC. Its protein is CASRETGEDYGYTF.

Remarks on this clonotype: This may stem from a read error, because a much larger clone lies one nucleotide away. The chain carries TRBV12-3 or TRBV12-4 and TRBJ1-2; 7 bases map to TRBD1. The CDR3 consists of 12 residues. This CDR3 reads CTSSRTGYGYTF. The CDR3 coding sequence is TGTACCAGCAGCCGGACAGGCTATGGCTACACCTTC.

This clonotype is deemed medium-sized (0.01 to 0.1%). The chain carries TRBV12-3 or TRBV12-4 and TRBJ1-2; weak D call: TRBD1 (6 bases). The V end was cut by 4 bases, the J end by 4 bases, with 16 bases between. The CDR3 is made up of 15 amino acids. The CDR3 DNA sequence: TGTGCCAGCAGTTCATCCTCCGGGACATCCTATGGCTACACCTTC. Protein sequence: CASSSSSGTSYGYTF.

Sample share makes this clonotype large (0.1 to 1%). The gene calls are TRBV12-3 or TRBV12-4 and TRBJ1-2; D gene uncertain. Trimming took off 3 bases at V and 7 bases at J, with 12 bases between the two ends. The CDR3 is 13 amino acids. CDR3 region: CASSFDKRVGYTF. The CDR3 region has the DNA TGTGCCAGCAGTTTCGACAAACGGGTTGGCTACACCTTC.

In its sample, this clonotype is medium-sized (0.01 to 0.1%). The chain joins TRBV12-3 or TRBV12-4 to TRBJ1-2; D gene unclear. CDR3 length: 14 amino acids. V lost 3 bases, J lost 4 bases, and 12 bases lay in between. This chain's CDR3 is CASSFGEHSYGYTF. DNA for the CDR3: TGTGCCAGCAGTTTCGGGGAGCATAGCTATGGCTACACCTTC.

In its sample, this clonotype is large. The J gene is TRBJ1-2, the V gene TRBV12-3 or TRBV12-4; D is ambiguous. The CDR3 totals 11 residues. The germline V and J ends were trimmed by 6 bases and 8 bases, with 10 bases remaining between them. CDR3 amino acids: CASRRFGGYTF. The CDR3 coding sequence is TGTGCCAGCAGACGATTTGGCGGCTACACCTTC.

This clonotype ranks as large. The chain recombines TRBV12-3 or TRBV12-4 with TRBJ1-2; no definite D call. This CDR3 has 14 residues. Trimming cost V 1 base and J 4 bases, with 10 bases left between them. CDR3 sequence reads: CASSLGLGIYGYTF. CDR3 nucleotides: TGTGCCAGCAGTTTAGGGCTCGGCATCTATGGCTACACCTTC.

This clonotype is large (0.1 to 1%) within its sample. The CDR3 here is CASTPGYGNYGYTF. DNA of the CDR3: TGTGCCAGCACCCCAGGGTACGGAAACTATGGCTACACCTTC. This sequence joins TRBV12-3 or TRBV12-4 and TRBJ1-2; tentative D call: TRBD1 (5 bases). This CDR3 spans 14 amino acids. V lost 7 bases, J lost 2 bases, and 14 bases lay in between.

This rearrangement joins TRBV12-3 or TRBV12-4 to TRBJ1-2, with unresolved D. This CDR3 comprises 14 residues. V gave up 4 bases and J gave up 10 bases, with 19 bases separating them. Written as DNA, the CDR3 is TGTGCCAGCAGTTCCCTTTGGTTAGACTATAACTACACCTTC. The encoded protein is CASSSLWLDYNYTF.

By share, this clonotype counts as large. The chain is built from TRBV12-3 or TRBV12-4 and TRBJ1-2, with D possibly matching TRBD1 (5 bases). This CDR3 contains 14 residues. Trimming removed 7 bases at V and 5 bases at J, with 17 bases between. The CDR3 region has the DNA TGTGCCAGCAACGAAGGGAATGGGGCGTATGGCTACACCTTC. Translating gives CASNEGNGAYGYTF.

By share of the sample, this clonotype is large. The chain combines TRBV12-3 or TRBV12-4 with TRBJ1-2, with a possible D match to TRBD1 (6 bases). CDR3 length: 13 amino acids. Deletions cut 5 bases from V and 4 bases from J, with 11 bases between. CDR3 DNA sequence: TGTGCCAGCAGTGCGGGACACGGCTATGGCTACACCTTC. Encoded protein: CASSAGHGYGYTF.

This clonotype is large (0.1 to 1%) within its sample. This sequence joins TRBV12-3 or TRBV12-4 and TRBJ1-2; D not resolved. The CDR3 length is 14 residues. Trimming took off 3 bases at V and 4 bases at J, with 12 bases between the two ends. For the CDR3, the DNA is TGTGCCAGCAGTTTTCGGCGGGGTTCCTATGGCTACACCTTC. This encodes CASSFRRGSYGYTF.

This clonotype is medium-sized in the sample. The genes are TRBV12-3 or TRBV12-4 and TRBJ1-2; D may be TRBD1 (6 bases). Trimming took off 2 bases at V and 5 bases at J, with 9 bases between the two ends. CDR3 length equals 13 residues. As DNA, the CDR3 is TGTGCCAGCAGTTTACAGGGGAAGTATGGCTACACCTTC. Translating gives CASSLQGKYGYTF.

In its sample, this clonotype ranks as medium-sized. The chain couples TRBV12-3 or TRBV12-4 to TRBJ1-2, with a possible D match to TRBD1 (5 bases). The V end was cut by 6 bases, the J end by 7 bases, with 21 bases between. The CDR3 sequence is 15 residues long. CDR3 DNA: TGTGCCAGCAGCACCTTTGGGGCCCGGGGTGGTGGCTACACCTTC. Translation gives CASSTFGARGGGYTF.

Judged by abundance, this clonotype is medium-sized. This chain connects TRBV12-3 or TRBV12-4 to TRBJ1-2; D might be TRBD1 (6 bases). V was shortened by 7 bases and J by 2 bases, with 11 bases between the two germline ends. This CDR3 contains 13 residues. The CDR3 DNA follows: TGTGCCAGCACCGACGACAGGAACTATGGCTACACCTTC. Translated: CASTDDRNYGYTF.

By share, this clonotype counts as medium-sized. This rearrangement joins TRBV12-3 or TRBV12-4 to TRBJ1-2; 7 bases fit TRBD1. The V gene end was trimmed by 6 bases and the J gene end by 8 bases; junction bases not matched to a gene: 12. There are 14 residues in the CDR3. In DNA, the CDR3 is TGTGCCAGCAGCTTATGGACAGGCCAGCAGGGCTACACCTTC. It is translated as CASSLWTGQQGYTF.